This T cell receptor (beta chain) was identified during a study of T cells in Graves' hyperthyroidism and ophthalmopathy. Regarding the study as a whole: Ophthalmopathy was model-predicted a median roughly 6.3 months pre-onset.

The V gene lost 7 bases and the J gene lost 0 bases, with 12 bases spanning the gap. Germline CDR1 SNHLY, CDR2 FYNNEI. The CDR3 is made up of 14 amino acids. In its sample, this clonotype was seen many times. As yet, its antigen is unknown. Amplified TCR beta CDR3 regions derived from RNA transcripts. The HTBI primer set served for first-round RT-PCR of the TCR CDR3. TCRdb analysed the multiplex PCR reads with MiXCR anew, one entry per CDR3 protein. The table records about 600,000 distinct CDR3 sequences, approximately 15% of them present only once. Diagnosing involved the use of clinical symptoms, serum thyroxine and TRAb, thyroid ultrasound and orbital computed tomography.

The sample was blood. This chain connects TRBV2 to TRBJ1-1; tentatively, D is TRBD1 (6 bases). The sequence came from a woman in her 40s with Graves' ophthalmopathy. CDR3 region: CASNNQGLNTEAFF. The CDR3 DNA reads as TGTGCCAGCAATAATCAGGGGTTGAACACTGAAGCTTTCTTT. The variable domain in full, with the rest retrieved from reference TRBV2 and TRBJ1-1, is EPEVTQTPSHQVTQMGQEVILRCVPISNHLYFYWYRQILGQKVEFLVSFYNNEISEKSEIFDDQFSVERPDGSNFTLKIRSTKLEDSAMYFCASNNQGLNTEAFFGQGTRLTVV.